The rows below give T cell receptor beta chains drawn from one sample of a study of memory CD4+ T cells and cytomegalovirus serostatus. Measured with immunoSEQ multiplex PCR; TCRdb has only the in-frame clones, and not every one. The sample holds 50,000 or so clones, about 74% seen once. The sample taken for sequencing was memory CD4+ T cells from blood. The source of these receptors is an adult in good health and CMV-seropositive. Each CDR3 is given with its conserved first and last residue. The order of the fields is V gene, clone size, J gene, CDR3 protein. Size tells how often a clone was seen (once, few, many) or the class of an expanded clone, and some rows leave it out.

V: TRBV2; size: few; J: TRBJ1-1; CDR3: CASLREVGTEAFF
V: TRBV7-9; size: .; J: TRBJ2-5; CDR3: CASSRLQQTQYF
V: TRBV5-1; size: .; J: TRBJ2-2; CDR3: CASSLKSSGDTGELFF
V: TRBV2; size: .; J: TRBJ2-7; CDR3: CASVYQGFEQYF
V: TRBV5-1; size: .; J: TRBJ2-7; CDR3: CASSPVGRTRGYEQYF
V: TRBV19; size: .; J: TRBJ2-1; CDR3: CASNERGGYSYNEQFF
V: TRBV19; size: .; J: TRBJ2-7; CDR3: CASSPLGPPSEQYF
V: TRBV19; size: .; J: TRBJ2-5; CDR3: CASSIGLDSETQYF
V: TRBV18; size: .; J: TRBJ2-7; CDR3: CASSPLGSGTEQYF
V: TRBV5-1; size: once; J: TRBJ2-5; CDR3: CASSLEGTELETQYF
V: TRBV5-4; size: .; J: TRBJ2-1; CDR3: CASSRFATSGGANEQFF
V: TRBV29-1; size: .; J: TRBJ1-2; CDR3: CSVDFRASYYGYTF
V: TRBV19; size: .; J: TRBJ2-5; CDR3: CASSMSYETQYF
V: TRBV4-1; size: .; J: TRBJ2-1; CDR3: CASSPIMGGARGNEQFF
V: TRBV11-2; size: once; J: TRBJ2-5; CDR3: CASSSPGAETQYF
V: TRBV7-9; size: few; J: TRBJ1-4; CDR3: CASSLRTEKLFF
V: TRBV9; size: .; J: TRBJ2-2; CDR3: CASSVAATGELFF
V: TRBV6-1; size: .; J: TRBJ2-2; CDR3: CASSQYTGELFF
V: TRBV19; size: .; J: TRBJ2-7; CDR3: CASSTDRFSYEQYF
V: TRBV4-3; size: .; J: TRBJ1-3; CDR3: CASSPSTTGSGNTIYF
V: TRBV7-9; size: .; J: TRBJ2-3; CDR3: CASSFGSTDTQYF
V: TRBV4-3; size: medium-sized; J: TRBJ2-7; CDR3: CASSQDYTETYEQYF
V: TRBV7-2; size: once; J: TRBJ1-2; CDR3: CASSLKQGAIYGYTF
V: TRBV4-3; size: .; J: TRBJ1-6; CDR3: CASSQDSGVNNSPLHF
V: TRBV7-3; size: .; J: TRBJ2-5; CDR3: CASSLSPDGETQYF
V: TRBV4-2; size: .; J: TRBJ2-5; CDR3: CASSPVGRSGGAFQETQYF
V: TRBV5-6; size: .; J: TRBJ1-2; CDR3: CASSVPGGGANGYTF
V: TRBV10-3; size: .; J: TRBJ1-2; CDR3: CAISELMTTDGYTF
V: TRBV6-1; size: .; J: TRBJ2-6; CDR3: CASSVPREGFSGANVLTF
V: TRBV6-5; size: .; J: TRBJ1-1; CDR3: CASSQTSQPYTEAFF
V: TRBV5-4; size: .; J: TRBJ1-4; CDR3: CASSLEGNEKLFF
V: TRBV7-6; size: .; J: TRBJ1-5; CDR3: CASSLVPGLNQPQHF
V: TRBV12-5; size: .; J: TRBJ2-2; CDR3: CASGFTRLAGDTGELFF
V: TRBV5-4; size: .; J: TRBJ1-6; CDR3: CASSLGRGGNSPLHF
V: TRBV4-3; size: .; J: TRBJ1-2; CDR3: CASSQDLPSQEYGYTF
V: TRBV4-2; size: .; J: TRBJ2-3; CDR3: CASSQDKASEGTQYF
V: TRBV18; size: .; J: TRBJ2-1; CDR3: CASSPGQGVSYNEQFF
V: TRBV19; size: once; J: TRBJ1-5; CDR3: CASTMTRDRNQPQHF
V: TRBV2; size: .; J: TRBJ1-2; CDR3: CASSHGRGYSGYTF
V: TRBV10-1; size: few; J: TRBJ1-1; CDR3: CASSALNTEAFF